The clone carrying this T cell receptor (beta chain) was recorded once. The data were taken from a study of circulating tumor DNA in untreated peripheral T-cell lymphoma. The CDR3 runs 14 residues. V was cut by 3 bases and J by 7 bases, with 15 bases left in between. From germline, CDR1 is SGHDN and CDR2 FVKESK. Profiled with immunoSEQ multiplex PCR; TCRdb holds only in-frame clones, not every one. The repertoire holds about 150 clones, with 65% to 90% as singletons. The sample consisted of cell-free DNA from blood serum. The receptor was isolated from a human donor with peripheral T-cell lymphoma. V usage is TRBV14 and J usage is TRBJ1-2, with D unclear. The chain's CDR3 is CASSHGGERLGYTF. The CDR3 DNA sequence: TGTGCCAGCAGCCACGGTGGGGAGCGGCTTGGCTACACCTTC.